This T cell receptor beta chain was profiled in a study of blood T cell repertoires in COVID-19. Background on the study: Acute and convalescent COVID-19 samples came from the United States, Italy and Spain. T cells, B-cell-depleted T cells, or PBMCs supplied cDNA or gDNA.

CDR1 is SGHTA and CDR2 is FQGTGA in the germline V gene. The V and J ends lost 1 base and 4 bases, in that order; junction bases with no gene match: 9. The CDR3 consists of 17 residues. The Seattle patients joined while their infection was active and were tracked longitudinally afterward. In the source study's methods: Cell counts per sample came from amplifying reference gene primers. The data were produced by immunoSEQ multiplex PCR, yet TCRdb's version contains in-frame clones alone and is incomplete. The V and J calls and clone size are taken from that table; D and trimming were inferred from the DNA. Among about 150,000 clones listed, 70% to 85% were seen once.

The chain couples TRBV7-3 to TRBJ1-3; the match to TRBD1 covers 8 bases. The sample comprised peripheral blood. This TCR was recovered from a man between 60 and 70 years old with COVID-19, enrolled during active disease. The CDR3 DNA reads TGTGCCAGCAGCTTAAGGGCCCAGGGGGCTTCAGGAAACACCATATATTTT. Translation: CASSLRAQGASGNTIYF. Full variable domain (rest looked up from reference TRBV7-3 and TRBJ1-3): GAGVSQTPSNKVTEKGKYVELRCDPISGHTALYWYRQSLGQGPEFLIYFQGTGAADDSGLPNDRFFAVRPEGSVSTLKIQRTERGDSAVYLCASSLRAQGASGNTIYFGEGSWLTVV.